The 12 T cell receptor beta chains below were found in one sample sequenced in a study of cytomegalovirus exposure and HLA in healthy donors. The PCR contained 60 Vbeta and 13 Jbeta primers. The table came from immunoSEQ multiplex PCR; TCRdb's copy has only in-frame clones and leaves some out. The sample consists of about 140,000 clones, around 82% of them appearing once. The sequenced sample was PBMCs. These receptors all come from a man aged 40-55 years in good health and CMV-seropositive.

This chain uses TRBV10-2 with TRBJ2-3, with 8 bases identical to TRBD2. V was clipped by 2 bases and J by 2 bases; unmatched bases: 9. This CDR3 comprises 17 residues. The germline V gene has CDR1 WSHSY and CDR2 SAAADI. CDR3 sequence (DNA): TGCGCCAGCAGTGAGATACGGCGGGGGGCCACCACAGATACGCAGTATTTT. Amino acid sequence: CASSEIRRGATTDTQYF.

A single count supports this clone. This chain joins TRBV2 and TRBJ1-1, with D tentatively TRBD1 (5 bases). The ends were cut back, 1 base at V and 1 base at J, with 10 bases in the middle. The CDR3 is 15 residues long. From germline, CDR1 is SNHLY and CDR2 FYNNEI. CDR3 protein: CASSEGTLGNTEAFF. Here the CDR3 DNA reads TGTGCCAGCAGTGAAGGGACACTTGGGAACACTGAAGCTTTCTTT.

V gene TRBV5-6 combines with J gene TRBJ2-5, with TRBD1 matching over 9 bases. CDR3 size: 16 residues. V shed 5 bases and J 4 bases; nucleotides not matched to a gene: 12. Germline CDR1 reads SGHDT; CDR2 reads YYEEEE. In DNA, the CDR3 is TGTGCCAGCAGGGTCTTGGACAGGGGAGCAACAGAGACCCAGTACTTC. It specifies CASRVLDRGATETQYF.

The chain links TRBV10-3 to TRBJ2-7, with TRBD2 as a possible D gene (5 bases). V lost 6 bases, J lost 2 bases, and 17 bases lay in between. The CDR3 consists of 15 residues. Germline loops: CDR1 ENHRY, CDR2 SYGVKD. The CDR3, as DNA: TGTGCCATCAGCTCCGGACTGGGTCAAACCTACGAGCAGTACTTC. Amino acids: CAISSGLGQTYEQYF.

The V and J genes are TRBV27 and TRBJ2-1; 14 bases align to TRBD2. The CDR3 consists of 16 residues. Germline CDR1 is MNHEY and CDR2 is SMNVEV (reference sequence). Germline trimming cut 7 bases from V and 7 bases from J; bases unmatched to any gene: 9. The CDR3 DNA sequence: TGTGCCAGCAACCTAATCGGGACTAGCGGGAGTAATGAGCAGTTCTTC. It is translated as CASNLIGTSGSNEQFF.

This rearrangement joins TRBV18 to TRBJ2-5; D uncertain. CDR3 length equals 16 residues. CDR1 KGHSH and CDR2 LQKENI come from the germline V gene. Trimming pared 0 bases from V and 3 bases from J, leaving 14 bases between. CDR3 sequence reads: CASSPPLASAKETQYF. Written as DNA, the CDR3 is TGTGCCAGCTCACCACCGCTGGCTAGTGCTAAAGAGACCCAGTACTTC.

CDR3 amino acids: CASSGRTGGTDTQYF. The CDR3 nucleotides are TGTGCCAGTAGTGGTCGGACAGGGGGCACAGATACGCAGTATTTT. V gene TRBV19 combines with J gene TRBJ2-3; TRBD1 aligns across 9 bases. Per the germline V gene, CDR1 is LNHDA and CDR2 is SQIVND (reference sequence). After removal of 5 bases from V and 1 base from J, the junction contained 4 bases not matched to a gene. CDR3 length: 15 amino acids.

This chain links TRBV13 with TRBJ2-6; the D is unclear. The CDR3 length is 17 residues. V was clipped by 3 bases and J by 0 bases, with 12 bases between them. Germline V gene sequence: CDR1 PRHDT, CDR2 FYEKMQ (reference sequence). Written as DNA, the CDR3 is TGTGCCAGCAGCTTCGCGACACCGAACTCTGGGGCCAACGTCCTGACTTTC. Amino acid sequence: CASSFATPNSGANVLTF.

A note on this clone: Other DNA sequences in the sample encode the same CDR3. The chain recombines TRBV6-5 with TRBJ2-5, with a tentative D call TRBD2 (5 bases). CDR3 length: 15 amino acids. The germline V gene has CDR1 MNHEY and CDR2 SVGAGI. Trimming removed 0 bases from V and 4 bases from J, with 12 bases in between. The CDR3 spells CASSYSALGGETQYF. CDR3 in DNA: TGTGCCAGCAGTTACTCGGCCCTCGGAGGAGAGACCCAGTACTTC.

The chain is built from TRBV29-1 and TRBJ1-1, with D perhaps matching TRBD1 (5 bases). Germline V CDR1 and CDR2: SQVTM, ANQGSEA. The CDR3 length is 14 residues. Trimming took 4 bases from V and 0 from J, leaving 12 bases between them. The CDR3 DNA sequence: TGCAGCGTTGTCAAATCAGGGATGAACACTGAAGCTTTCTTT. As protein: CSVVKSGMNTEAFF.

This chain joins TRBV6-5 and TRBJ2-7, with a possible D match to TRBD1 (5 bases). The CDR3 consists of 14 residues. The germline V gene encodes CDR1 MNHEY and CDR2 SVGAGI. Trimming shortened V by 4 bases and J by 6 bases, and 16 bases separated the two germline ends. The CDR3: CASSSQGGWVEQYF. The CDR3 DNA follows: TGTGCCAGCAGTTCCCAGGGTGGTTGGGTCGAGCAGTACTTC.

For this clone: Since no conserved phenylalanine or tryptophan closes the CDR3, a read error is the likely cause. The DNA is left out, because the CDR3 cannot be placed on it with certainty; the CDR3 is given as TCRdb lists it. The gene calls are TRBV7-8 and TRBJ1-2; TRBD1 is the table's D call and was not checked against the DNA. Germline V CDR1 and CDR2: SGHVS, FQNEAQ. From its first to its last residue, the CDR3 has 13 amino acids. The CDR3 sequence: CASSLEGTGGFFL.